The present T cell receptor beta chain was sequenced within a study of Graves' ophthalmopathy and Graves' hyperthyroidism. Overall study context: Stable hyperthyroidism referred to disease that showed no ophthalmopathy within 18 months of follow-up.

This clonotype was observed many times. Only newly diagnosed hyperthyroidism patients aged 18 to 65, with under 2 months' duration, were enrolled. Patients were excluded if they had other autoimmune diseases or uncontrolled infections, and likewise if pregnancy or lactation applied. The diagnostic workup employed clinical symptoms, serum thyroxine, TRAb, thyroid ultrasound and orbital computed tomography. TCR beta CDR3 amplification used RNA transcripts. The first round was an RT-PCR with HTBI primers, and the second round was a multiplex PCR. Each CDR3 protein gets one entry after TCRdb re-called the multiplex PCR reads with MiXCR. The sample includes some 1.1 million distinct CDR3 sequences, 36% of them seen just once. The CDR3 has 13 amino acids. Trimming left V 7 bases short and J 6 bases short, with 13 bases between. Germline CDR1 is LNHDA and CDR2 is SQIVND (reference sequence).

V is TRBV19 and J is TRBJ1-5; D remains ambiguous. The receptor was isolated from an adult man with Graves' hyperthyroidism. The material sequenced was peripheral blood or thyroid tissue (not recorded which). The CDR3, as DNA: TGTGCCAGTACCAAAGTATACGGTCAGCCCCAGCATTTT. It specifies CASTKVYGQPQHF. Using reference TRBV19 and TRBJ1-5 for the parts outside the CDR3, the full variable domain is DGGITQSPKYLFRKEGQNVTLSCEQNLNHDAMYWYRQDPGQGLRLIYYSQIVNDFQKGDIAEGYSVSREKKESFPLTVTSAQKNPTAFYLCASTKVYGQPQHFGDGTRLSIL.